The entry below gives a single TCR beta chain sequence along with its context. No antigen is known for it. This CDR3 region has 14 residues. Trimming stripped 0 bases from V and 0 bases from J, with 5 bases between. Per germline, CDR1 SGHRS and CDR2 YFSETQ. Single viable CD3+CD4+CD8-CD45RO+ cells were sorted as the memory CD4+ T cells. In the original analysis: After removing out-of-frame reads, 2 million to 2.5 million distinct TCRbeta sequences remained. TCRdb's table, derived via immunoSEQ multiplex PCR, lists solely in-frame clones and lacks some. V, J and clone size are those of that table, while D and trimming were read from the DNA. This table holds 46,000 or so clones, around 82% found once. This record belongs to a study of memory CD4+ T cells and cytomegalovirus serostatus. Overall study context: Of the healthy Belgian adults, 9 were CMV seropositive and approximately 25 seronegative. Study observations and caveats: Each of approximately 73 CMV-associated TCRbeta sequences occurred in one to five individuals.

The sequenced sample consisted of memory CD4+ T cells from blood. The TCR comes from an adult in good health and CMV-seronegative. The gene calls are TRBV5-1 and TRBJ2-3; D unresolved. In nucleotides, the CDR3 is TGCGCCAGCAGCTTGGACACCAGCACAGATACGCAGTATTTT. This sequence encodes CASSLDTSTDTQYF.